This is a list of T cell receptor beta chains from one sample in a study of cytomegalovirus exposure and HLA in healthy donors. Profiled with immunoSEQ multiplex PCR; TCRdb holds only in-frame clones, not every one. Here the sample spans some 160,000 clones, over 60% being singletons. Source material: PBMCs. The receptor source for this set is a woman aged 25 to 39 in good health and CMV-seronegative. CDR3s include the opening cysteine and the closing phenylalanine or tryptophan. Each record gives: J gene, clone size, V gene, CDR3 length, D gene, CDR3 DNA, CDR3 protein. D genes are given only for firm matches. Size tells how often a clone was seen (once, few, many) or the class of an expanded clone, and some rows leave it out.

J gene: TRBJ2-1
clone size: many
V gene: TRBV7-6
CDR3 length: 15
D gene: NA
CDR3 DNA: TGTGCCAGCAGCTTAGCGGTCAGCTCCTACAATGAGCAGTTCTTC
CDR3 protein: CASSLAVSSYNEQFF

J gene: TRBJ2-1
clone size: NA
V gene: TRBV4-3
CDR3 length: 18
D gene: TRBD2
CDR3 DNA: TGCGCCAGCAGCCACATTAGGACTAGATGGGTTGACTACAATGAGCAGTTCTTC
CDR3 protein: CASSHIRTRWVDYNEQFF

J gene: TRBJ1-6
clone size: NA
V gene: TRBV4-2
CDR3 length: 18
D gene: NA
CDR3 DNA: TGTGCCAGCAGCCAAGATCCGGGGAAAACCTCCTATAATTCACCCCTCCACTTT
CDR3 protein: CASSQDPGKTSYNSPLHF

J gene: TRBJ1-3
clone size: NA
V gene: TRBV5-1
CDR3 length: 15
D gene: TRBD1
CDR3 DNA: TGCGCCAGCAGCTTGCAGCAGGGGGCTGGAAACACCATATATTTT
CDR3 protein: CASSLQQGAGNTIYF

J gene: TRBJ2-1
clone size: NA
V gene: TRBV2
CDR3 length: 15
D gene: TRBD2
CDR3 DNA: TGTGCCAGCAGTGAAGAGGGACTAGGGGACAATGAGCAGTTCTTC
CDR3 protein: CASSEEGLGDNEQFF

J gene: TRBJ2-2
clone size: NA
V gene: TRBV5-4
CDR3 length: 16
D gene: TRBD2
CDR3 DNA: TGTGCCAGCAGCTTGGGGGGCGGGAGGAACACCGGGGAGCTGTTTTTT
CDR3 protein: CASSLGGGRNTGELFF

J gene: TRBJ2-7
clone size: NA
V gene: TRBV7-2
CDR3 length: 15
D gene: NA
CDR3 DNA: TGTGCCAGCAGCTGGAGGGGAGTCGCTCCCTACGAGCAGTACTTC
CDR3 protein: CASSWRGVAPYEQYF

J gene: TRBJ1-3
clone size: NA
V gene: TRBV7-6
CDR3 length: 15
D gene: NA
CDR3 DNA: TGTGCCAGCAGCTTAGCACGGGACTCTGGAAACACCATATATTTT
CDR3 protein: CASSLARDSGNTIYF

J gene: TRBJ2-7
clone size: NA
V gene: TRBV6-1
CDR3 length: 14
D gene: TRBD1
CDR3 DNA: TGTGCCAGCAGCGTCCGGGACAGGGCGGCCGAGCAGTACTTC
CDR3 protein: CASSVRDRAAEQYF

J gene: TRBJ2-1
clone size: few
V gene: TRBV19
CDR3 length: 15
D gene: TRBD2
CDR3 DNA: TGTGCCAGTAGTACGGGGACTAGCTCAGGTGGTGAGCAGTTCTTC
CDR3 protein: CASSTGTSSGGEQFF

J gene: TRBJ2-7
clone size: NA
V gene: TRBV9
CDR3 length: 15
D gene: TRBD1
CDR3 DNA: TGTGCCAGCAGCTCAGGACAGGGTAGTTGGTACGAGCAGTACTTC
CDR3 protein: CASSSGQGSWYEQYF

J gene: TRBJ2-1
clone size: NA
V gene: TRBV28
CDR3 length: 11
D gene: NA
CDR3 DNA: TGTGCCAGCAGATCCAGGGGTTTCTTGTTCTTC
CDR3 protein: CASRSRGFLFF

J gene: TRBJ2-3
clone size: NA
V gene: TRBV27
CDR3 length: 15
D gene: TRBD1
CDR3 DNA: TGTGCCAGCAGCGTACAGGGGGCTAGGACAGATACGCAGTATTTT
CDR3 protein: CASSVQGARTDTQYF

J gene: TRBJ1-4
clone size: NA
V gene: TRBV15
CDR3 length: 17
D gene: NA
CDR3 DNA: TGTGCCACCAGCAGAAATCCGTCGGCAGGGGAAAATGAAAAACTGTTTTTT
CDR3 protein: CATSRNPSAGENEKLFF

J gene: TRBJ1-2
clone size: NA
V gene: TRBV27
CDR3 length: 14
D gene: NA
CDR3 DNA: TGTGCCAGCAGTTTGAAACCTCTCGGCTATGGCTACACCTTC
CDR3 protein: CASSLKPLGYGYTF